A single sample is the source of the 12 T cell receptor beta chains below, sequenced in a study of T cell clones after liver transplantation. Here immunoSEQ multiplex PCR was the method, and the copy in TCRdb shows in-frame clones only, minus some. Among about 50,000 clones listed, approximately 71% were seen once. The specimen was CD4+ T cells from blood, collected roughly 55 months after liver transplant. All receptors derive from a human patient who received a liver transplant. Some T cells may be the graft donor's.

CDR3 sequence reads: CASSPGLAGAPSYEQYF. DNA of the CDR3: TGCGCCAGCAGCCCTGGATTAGCGGGGGCCCCTTCCTACGAGCAGTACTTC. This chain joins TRBV5-1 and TRBJ2-7; 9 nucleotides line up with TRBD2. V shed 4 bases, J shed 1 base, and the junction held 12 bases outside the gene matches. Germline loops: CDR1 SGHRS, CDR2 YFSETQ. CDR3 length equals 17 residues. The entire variable domain, with the rest obtained from reference TRBV5-1 and TRBJ2-7, is as follows: KAGVTQTPRYLIKTRGQQVTLSCSPISGHRSVSWYQQTPGQGLQFLFEYFSETQRNKGNFPGRFSGRQFSNSRSEMNVSTLELGDSALYLCASSPGLAGAPSYEQYFGPGTRLTVT.

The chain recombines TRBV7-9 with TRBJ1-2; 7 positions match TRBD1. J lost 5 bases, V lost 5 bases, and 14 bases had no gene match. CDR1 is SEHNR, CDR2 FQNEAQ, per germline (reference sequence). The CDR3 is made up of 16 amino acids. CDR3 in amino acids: CASSRQTPGTEYGYTF. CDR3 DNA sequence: TGTGCCAGCAGCCGCCAAACCCCCGGGACAGAATATGGCTACACCTTC.

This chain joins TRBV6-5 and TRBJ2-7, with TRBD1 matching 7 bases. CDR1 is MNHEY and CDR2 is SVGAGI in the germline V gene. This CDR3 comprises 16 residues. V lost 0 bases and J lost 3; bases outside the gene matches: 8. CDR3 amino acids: CASSYSVQGQYYEQYF. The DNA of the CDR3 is TGTGCCAGCAGTTACTCGGTCCAGGGACAGTACTACGAGCAGTACTTC.

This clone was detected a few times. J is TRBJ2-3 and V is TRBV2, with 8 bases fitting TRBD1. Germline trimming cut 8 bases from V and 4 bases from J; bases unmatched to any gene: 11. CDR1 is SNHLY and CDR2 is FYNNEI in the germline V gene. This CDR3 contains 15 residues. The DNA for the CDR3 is TGTGCCAGCCCCAGGGGGCGATTGCTTTCAGATACGCAGTATTTT. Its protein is CASPRGRLLSDTQYF. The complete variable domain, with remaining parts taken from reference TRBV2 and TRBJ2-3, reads EPEVTQTPSHQVTQMGQEVILRCVPISNHLYFYWYRQILGQKVEFLVSFYNNEISEKSEIFDDQFSVERPDGSNFTLKIRSTKLEDSAMYFCASPRGRLLSDTQYFGPGTRLTVL.

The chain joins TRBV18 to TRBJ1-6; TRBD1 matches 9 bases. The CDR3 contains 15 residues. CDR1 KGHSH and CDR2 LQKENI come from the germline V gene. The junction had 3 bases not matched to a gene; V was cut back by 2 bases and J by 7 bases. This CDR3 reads CASSPATGGNSPLHF. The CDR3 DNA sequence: TGTGCCAGCTCACCAGCGACAGGGGGAAATTCACCCCTCCACTTT.

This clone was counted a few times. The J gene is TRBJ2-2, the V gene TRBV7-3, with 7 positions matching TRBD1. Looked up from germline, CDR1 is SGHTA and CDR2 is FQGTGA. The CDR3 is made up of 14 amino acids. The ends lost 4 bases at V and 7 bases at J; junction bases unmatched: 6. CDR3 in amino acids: CASSWKRDSGELFF. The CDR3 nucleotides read TGTGCCAGCAGCTGGAAAAGGGACAGCGGGGAGCTGTTTTTT.

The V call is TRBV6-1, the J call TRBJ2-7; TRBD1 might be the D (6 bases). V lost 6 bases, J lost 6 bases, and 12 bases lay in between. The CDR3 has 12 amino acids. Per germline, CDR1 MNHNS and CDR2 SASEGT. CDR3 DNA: TGTGCCAGCAGCTTTAGAGGGGGCGAGCAGTACTTC. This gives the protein CASSFRGGEQYF.

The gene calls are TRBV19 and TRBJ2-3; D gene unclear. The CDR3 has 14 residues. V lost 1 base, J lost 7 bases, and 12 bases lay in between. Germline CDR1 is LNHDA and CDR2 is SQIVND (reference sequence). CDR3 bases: TGTGCCAGTAGTATAGGCGAAGGCTATTATACGCAGTATTTT. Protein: CASSIGEGYYTQYF.

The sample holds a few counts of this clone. The CDR3 protein is CASSVRTRETQYF. The CDR3 nucleotides read TGTGCCAGTAGCGTCAGAACGAGGGAGACCCAGTACTTC. The J gene is TRBJ2-5, the V gene TRBV19, with unresolved D. Trimming shortened V by 6 bases and J by 5 bases, and 13 bases separated the two germline ends. This CDR3 contains 13 residues. CDR1 and CDR2 (germline): LNHDA, SQIVND (reference sequence).

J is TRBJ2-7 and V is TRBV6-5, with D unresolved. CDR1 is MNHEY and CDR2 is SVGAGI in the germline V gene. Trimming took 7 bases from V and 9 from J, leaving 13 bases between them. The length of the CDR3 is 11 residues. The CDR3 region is CASMESKWQYF. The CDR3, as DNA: TGTGCCAGCATGGAAAGTAAATGGCAGTACTTC.

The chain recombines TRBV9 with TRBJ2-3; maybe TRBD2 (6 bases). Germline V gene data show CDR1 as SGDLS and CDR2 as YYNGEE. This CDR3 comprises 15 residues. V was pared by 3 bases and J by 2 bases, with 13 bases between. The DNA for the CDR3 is TGTGCCAGCAGCGGGGGACTCCGCATCACAGATACGCAGTATTTT. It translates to CASSGGLRITDTQYF.

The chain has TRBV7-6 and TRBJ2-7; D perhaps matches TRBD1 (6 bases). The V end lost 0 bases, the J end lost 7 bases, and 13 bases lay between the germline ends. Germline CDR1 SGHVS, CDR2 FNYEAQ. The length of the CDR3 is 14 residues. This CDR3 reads CASSLAGTPREQYF. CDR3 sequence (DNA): TGTGCCAGCAGCTTAGCAGGGACACCACGGGAGCAGTACTTC.